What follows describes a single T cell receptor beta chain. The target antigen is unknown. TCRdb re-analyzed the 5' RACE reads; it lists each CDR3 protein once, without DNA. This sample's table reports fewer than 450,000 distinct CDR3 sequences. This specimen comes from a study of monozygotic twins with inflammatory bowel disease. Findings and limits, study-wide: Whereas healthy co-twins had higher TCRbeta diversity (inverse Simpson), IBD patients had lower diversity.

The sequencing input was blood. This clonotype was obtained from a human donor with ulcerative colitis or Crohn's disease, or a healthy co-twin of an affected twin (not recorded which).

CDR3 in amino acids: CASSRLGGRSTDTQYF. The chain carries TRBV9 and TRBJ2-3; as DNA is missing, the TRBD1 call by TCRdb cannot be tested. The CDR3 spans 16 residues. Germline V gives CDR1 SGDLS, CDR2 YYNGEE.